A single sample gave rise to the 21 T cell receptor beta chains below, sequenced in a study of Ad26.COV2.S vaccination and SARS-CoV-2 variants. The protocol was immunoSEQ multiplex PCR, while the TCRdb copy is restricted to in-frame clones and leaves out a portion. The top ten clones hold 2.5% to 3.5% of a sample with around 370,000 clones, about 85% of them seen once. Sample treatment: around 19 received Ad26.COV2.S at low or high dose, single or two shots; several received placebo; per-sample allocation not given. Day 63 following the first vaccine or placebo injection was when the samples were taken. Specimen: peripheral blood, collected in a trial of Ad26.COV2.S vaccine versus placebo. These receptors originate from a person between 18 and 59 years old who received the Ad26.COV2.S COVID-19 vaccine or a placebo.

This sequence joins TRBV3-1 (or the pseudogene TRBV3-2) and TRBJ1-5; D gene uncertain. The CDR3 is made up of 15 amino acids. The germline CDR1 and CDR2 sequences are LGHDT and YNNKEL (reference sequence). With 1 base removed from V and 0 bases from J, the gap between germline ends came to 7 bases. The CDR3 DNA reads as TGTGCCAGCAGCCAAGGCAGTGATAGCAATCAGCCCCAGCATTTT. This codes for CASSQGSDSNQPQHF.

The chain links TRBV4-3 to TRBJ1-1, with D unclear. V lost 2 bases to trimming and J lost 7 bases, with 14 bases between them. The length of the CDR3 is 14 residues. Germline V gene data show CDR1 as LGHNA and CDR2 as YSLEER. The CDR3 spells CASSQLLQRGEAFF. In nucleotides, the CDR3 is TGCGCCAGCAGCCAACTCCTACAGAGAGGTGAAGCTTTCTTT.

The chain is built from TRBV21-1 and TRBJ1-5; the D segment call TRBD1 is taken from the table without a DNA check. TRBV21-1 is a pseudogene. CDR3 length: 16 amino acids. DNA of the CDR3: TGTGCCAGCAGCAAAGATGACAATTATAGCAATCAGCCCCAGCATTTT. Translation gives CASSKDDNYSNQPQHF.

The rearrangement uses TRBV19 and TRBJ2-7; TRBD2 matches 9 bases. This CDR3 contains 16 residues. With V trimmed by 6 bases and J by 2 bases, 11 bases remained unmatched. From germline, CDR1 is LNHDA and CDR2 SQIVND (reference sequence). The CDR3, as DNA: TGTGCCAGTAGGGAGACTAGCGGAGCATGGCCCTACGAGCAGTACTTC. This gives the protein CASRETSGAWPYEQYF.

The chain carries TRBV3-1 (or the pseudogene TRBV3-2) and TRBJ1-3; no clear D. Germline V CDR1 and CDR2: LGHDT, YNNKEL (reference sequence). The CDR3 spans 10 residues. The CDR3 region has the DNA TGTGCGCCCCCGGAGGACACCATATATTTT. It is translated as CAPPEDTIYF.

The chain employs TRBV24-1 and TRBJ2-7; D gene uncertain. V was shortened by 3 bases and J by 0 bases, with 11 bases between the two germline ends. The CDR3 is 15 residues long. The germline V gene encodes CDR1 KGHDR and CDR2 SFDVKD. In DNA, the CDR3 is TGTGCCACCAGTGATGGGGTCAAGAGCTCCTACGAGCAGTACTTC. This sequence encodes CATSDGVKSSYEQYF.

The count of this clone is one. The chain joins TRBV18 to TRBJ2-4; 7 nucleotides align to TRBD2. V shed 1 base, J shed 0 bases, and the junction held 3 bases outside the gene matches. The CDR3 is made up of 16 amino acids. Per the germline V gene, CDR1 is KGHSH and CDR2 is LQKENI. The CDR3 bases are TGTGCCAGCTCACCACGGGGGGGAGTAGCCAAAAACATTCAGTACTTC. Translation gives CASSPRGGVAKNIQYF.

The chain has TRBV14 and TRBJ2-1, with 7 bases matching TRBD1. With V trimmed by 4 bases and J by 5 bases, 8 bases remained unmatched. The CDR3 spans 15 residues. Germline assignment: CDR1 SGHDN and CDR2 FVKESK. In DNA form, the CDR3 reads TGTGCCAGCAGCCTACTCTACAGGGGTGACAATGAGCAGTTCTTC. It translates to CASSLLYRGDNEQFF.

The chain employs TRBV18 and TRBJ1-3; D is unclear. Trimming took off 0 bases at V and 0 bases at J, with 12 bases between the two ends. Germline-derived CDR1 and CDR2 are KGHSH and LQKENI. The CDR3 consists of 17 residues. CDR3 region: CASSPPAGSLSGNTIYF. The CDR3 DNA reads TGTGCCAGCTCACCACCGGCAGGTTCCCTCTCTGGAAACACCATATATTTT.

The CDR3 spells CASSTTTTGGQSYEQYF. In nucleotides, the CDR3 is TGTGCCAGCAGCACGACCACTACCGGAGGACAGTCCTACGAGCAGTACTTC. The rearrangement joins TRBV13 to TRBJ2-7, with D possibly TRBD1 on 6 matching bases. Trimming pared 5 bases from V and 1 base from J, leaving 21 bases between. This CDR3 comprises 17 residues. Germline lookup yields CDR1 PRHDT and CDR2 FYEKMQ (reference sequence).

V usage is TRBV5-1 and J usage is TRBJ2-2, with 10 positions matching TRBD2. The CDR3 runs 16 residues. Germline V lookup: CDR1 SGHRS, CDR2 YFSETQ. Trimming removed 4 bases from V and 3 bases from J; junction bases left unmatched: 6. The CDR3 DNA is TGCGCCAGCAGCCGAGGACTAGCGGACTACACCGGGGAGCTGTTTTTT. Translated, it gives CASSRGLADYTGELFF.

The chain is built from TRBV7-9 and TRBJ2-5; TRBD1 or TRBD2 may be the D gene (5 bases each). The V end lost 8 bases, the J end lost 4 bases, and 14 bases lay between the germline ends. This CDR3 spans 13 amino acids. Germline lookup yields CDR1 SEHNR and CDR2 FQNEAQ (reference sequence). The CDR3 sequence is CASSLWGSETQYF. CDR3 coding DNA: TGTGCCAGCTCACTATGGGGGTCAGAGACCCAGTACTTC.

The genes are TRBV7-7 and TRBJ2-1, with D perhaps assigned TRBD1 or TRBD2 (5 bases each). This CDR3 has 15 amino acids. V was shortened by 4 bases and J by 7 bases, with 17 bases between the two germline ends. Germline values: CDR1 SSHAT, CDR2 FNYEAQ (reference sequence). In DNA form, the CDR3 reads TGTGCCAGCAGCTCTCGGCCGGGACCCGAAAATGAGCAGTTCTTC. Protein: CASSSRPGPENEQFF.

This chain's CDR3 is CASTRTGTGYTF. The CDR3 region has the DNA TGTGCCAGCACCAGAACAGGGACTGGCTACACCTTC. The V gene is TRBV12-3 or TRBV12-4, the J gene TRBJ1-2; D may be TRBD1 (6 bases). The CDR3 is made up of 12 amino acids. The V gene lost 7 bases and the J gene lost 7 bases, with 13 bases spanning the gap.

V is TRBV3-1 (or the pseudogene TRBV3-2) and J is TRBJ2-7, with a tentative D call TRBD2 (6 bases). V lost 4 bases to trimming and J lost 7 bases, with 14 bases between them. CDR3 length: 13 residues. Germline assignment: CDR1 LGHDT and CDR2 YNNKEL (reference sequence). The DNA of the CDR3 is TGTGCCAGCAGCCTTAAGGCAGGGAGGGAGCAGTACTTC. Its protein product is CASSLKAGREQYF.

This clone appeared a few times. The chain uses TRBV18 and TRBJ1-2, with D tentatively TRBD1 (6 bases). V lost 2 bases to trimming and J lost 6 bases, with 16 bases between them. The length of the CDR3 is 15 residues. Germline V CDR1 and CDR2: KGHSH, LQKENI. CDR3 DNA sequence: TGTGCCAGCTCACCAATAGCGGACAGCCAAGATGGCTACACCTTC. It is translated as CASSPIADSQDGYTF.

J is TRBJ2-1 and V is TRBV29-1, with D possibly being TRBD2 (6 bases). Germline CDR1 reads SQVTM; CDR2 reads ANQGSEA. With 7 bases removed from V and 11 bases from J, the gap between germline ends came to 18 bases. The CDR3 runs to 12 residues. DNA of the CDR3: TGCAGCGCCCTACGGGGACTTGAGAAGCAGTTCTTC. Its translation is CSALRGLEKQFF.

The chain joins TRBV4-3 to TRBJ2-7; 8 positions agree with TRBD2. This CDR3 contains 16 residues. V lost 0 bases to trimming and J lost 4 bases; unmatched junction nucleotides: 8. Germline V gene data show CDR1 as LGHNA and CDR2 as YSLEER. CDR3 loop: CASSQDMGGGGYEQYF. The CDR3 coding sequence is TGCGCCAGCAGCCAAGATATGGGTGGCGGGGGGTACGAGCAGTACTTC.

Comments on this clone: The same CDR3 can be traced to other DNA sequences in this sample. The J gene is TRBJ2-2, the V gene TRBV9; TRBD2 agrees at 11 bases. The CDR3 runs to 17 residues. The germline gives CDR1 SGDLS, CDR2 YYNGEE. Germline trimming cut 0 bases from V and 5 bases from J; bases unmatched to any gene: 6. The CDR3 DNA follows: TGTGCCAGCAGCGTAGTAGCGGGAGGGCCCGGGACCGGGGAGCTGTTTTTT. Its protein product is CASSVVAGGPGTGELFF.

Here the CDR3 reads CAWSPMDRGNQPQHF. CDR3 coding DNA: TGTGCCTGGAGTCCGATGGACAGGGGGAATCAGCCCCAGCATTTT. This rearrangement joins TRBV30 to TRBJ1-5; 10 nucleotides line up with TRBD1. Trimming removed 2 bases from V and 4 bases from J; junction bases left unmatched: 5. CDR3 size: 15 residues. Germline CDR1 GTSNPN, CDR2 SVGIG (reference sequence).

The rearrangement joins TRBV6-6 to TRBJ1-1; tentatively, D is TRBD1 (5 bases). The germline gives CDR1 MNHNY, CDR2 SVGAGI (reference sequence). V lost 0 bases to trimming and J lost 0 bases, with 11 bases between them. The CDR3 spans 16 residues. The CDR3: CASSYSGGVMNTEAFF. In nucleotides, the CDR3 is TGTGCCAGCAGTTACTCGGGGGGGGTGATGAACACTGAAGCTTTCTTT.